This is a list of T cell receptor beta chains from one sample in a study of cytomegalovirus exposure and HLA in healthy donors. Repertoires were generated with immunoSEQ multiplex PCR, while TCRdb's copy carries only in-frame clones and drops some. The data hold over 150,000 clones, with about 81% observed a single time. The sequenced material came from PBMCs. Receptors were obtained from a man aged 25-45 years in good health and CMV-seropositive. Each CDR3 is given with its conserved first and last residue. A D gene is named only where the DNA matches it firmly. Size values are once, few and many counts, or a class for expanded clones, and some rows have none.

V: TRBV20-1
D: -
J: TRBJ2-7
size: -
CDR3: CSARDRDEQYF
DNA: TGCAGTGCTAGAGATCGCGACGAGCAGTACTTC

V: TRBV4-1
D: TRBD1
J: TRBJ1-4
size: -
CDR3: CASSRLHRGSNEKLFF
DNA: TGCGCCAGCAGCCGTCTGCACAGGGGGAGTAATGAAAAACTGTTTTTT

V: TRBV5-1
D: -
J: TRBJ1-1
size: -
CDR3: CASSLDRAGSTEAFF
DNA: TGCGCCAGCAGCTTGGATCGGGCGGGGAGCACTGAAGCTTTCTTT

V: TRBV9
D: -
J: TRBJ1-2
size: -
CDR3: CASSVEGHLTTYYTF
DNA: TGTGCCAGCAGCGTAGAGGGGCACCTTACGACTTACTACACCTTC

V: TRBV2
D: TRBD1
J: TRBJ2-5
size: -
CDR3: CASSVDRAQETQYF
DNA: TGTGCCAGCAGTGTGGACAGGGCACAAGAGACCCAGTACTTC

V: TRBV4-3
D: TRBD2
J: TRBJ2-7
size: -
CDR3: CASSQDTGGSYEQYF
DNA: TGCGCCAGCAGCCAAGATACGGGGGGCTCCTACGAGCAGTACTTC

V: TRBV30
D: -
J: TRBJ1-2
size: -
CDR3: CAWSQQGLHGYTF
DNA: TGTGCCTGGAGTCAACAGGGCCTGCATGGCTACACCTTC

V: TRBV9
D: TRBD2
J: TRBJ2-3
size: -
CDR3: CASSDTSGGVTGTDTQYF
DNA: TGTGCCAGCAGCGACACTAGCGGGGGGGTAACGGGCACAGATACGCAGTATTTT

V: TRBV29-1
D: TRBD1
J: TRBJ1-2
size: -
CDR3: CSVRDSRYGYTF
DNA: TGCAGCGTTAGGGACAGTCGCTATGGCTACACCTTC

V: TRBV25-1
D: -
J: TRBJ1-6
size: -
CDR3: CASSERFDPTGSPLHF
DNA: TGTGCCAGCAGTGAACGATTCGACCCTACGGGTTCACCCCTCCACTTT

V: TRBV15
D: TRBD2
J: TRBJ2-1
size: few
CDR3: CATSREPSGGYTEQFF
DNA: TGTGCCACCAGCAGAGAGCCTAGCGGGGGGTATACTGAGCAGTTCTTC

V: TRBV19
D: -
J: TRBJ2-1
size: -
CDR3: CASSRGRFEQFF
DNA: TGTGCCAGTAGTCGAGGGAGATTTGAGCAGTTCTTC

V: TRBV5-1
D: -
J: TRBJ2-7
size: -
CDR3: CASSLTGTYEQYF
DNA: TGCGCCAGCAGCTTGACAGGGACCTACGAGCAGTACTTC

V: TRBV7-2
D: -
J: TRBJ1-5
size: -
CDR3: CASSPHAGGGGQPQHF
DNA: TGTGCCAGCAGCCCCCATGCGGGGGGTGGTGGGCAGCCCCAGCATTTT

V: TRBV7-8
D: TRBD1
J: TRBJ1-3
size: -
CDR3: CASSHPGTAAGNTIYF
DNA: TGTGCCAGCAGCCACCCCGGGACAGCAGCTGGAAACACCATATATTTT

V: TRBV15
D: TRBD2
J: TRBJ2-1
size: -
CDR3: CATSEGSGRYNEQFF
DNA: TGTGCCACCAGCGAGGGAAGCGGGAGGTACAATGAGCAGTTCTTC

V: TRBV7-6
D: -
J: TRBJ1-1
size: -
CDR3: CASSLKQNTEAFF
DNA: TGTGCCAGCAGCTTAAAACAGAACACTGAAGCTTTCTTT

V: TRBV29-1
D: -
J: TRBJ1-3
size: -
CDR3: CSVVGGSGNTIYF
DNA: TGCAGCGTTGTGGGGGGCTCTGGAAACACCATATATTTT

V: TRBV18
D: -
J: TRBJ2-5
size: -
CDR3: CASSPPGEGETQYF
DNA: TGTGCCAGCTCACCACCGGGAGAGGGTGAGACCCAGTACTTC

V: TRBV7-9
D: -
J: TRBJ1-1
size: few
CDR3: CASSGSGTEAFF
DNA: TGTGCCAGCAGCGGTTCAGGTACTGAAGCTTTCTTT

V: TRBV18
D: -
J: TRBJ2-2
size: few
CDR3: CASSPGLNTGELFF
DNA: TGTGCCAGCTCACCCGGACTGAACACCGGGGAGCTGTTTTTT

V: TRBV5-6
D: -
J: TRBJ2-7
size: once
CDR3: CASSLALRRPYEQYF
DNA: TGTGCCAGCAGCTTGGCCCTACGGCGGCCCTACGAGCAGTACTTC

V: TRBV7-2
D: -
J: TRBJ2-2
size: -
CDR3: CASSLVLSGVGELFF
DNA: TGTGCCAGCAGCTTAGTACTCTCGGGGGTCGGGGAGCTGTTTTTT

V: TRBV11-3
D: -
J: TRBJ1-1
size: -
CDR3: CASSTGTPPEAFF
DNA: TGTGCCAGCAGCACCGGGACACCCCCTGAAGCTTTCTTT